This T cell receptor beta chain was found in a study of CXCR3-negative and CXCR3-positive naive CD8 T cells (dated by TCRdb to between 2018 and 2021). Describing the broader study: In total, some 140 million TRB reads were obtained, corresponding to roughly 1.5 +/- 0.3 million reads per library. Data from about ten donors, pooled across two independent experiments, went into the diversity and physicochemical repertoire analyses. The TRBV-TRBJ cluster analysis covered naive subsets from about 5 donors and memory cells from 3 donors. Results the study describes overall, beyond this receptor: TRBV-TRBJ usage was similar between naive CXCR3-negative and CXCR3-positive cells from the same donor, while memory cells showed distinct patterns. TRB CDR3s from CXCR3-positive naive cells showed higher hydrophobicity (lower Kidera factor 4), lower energy, and higher strength and volume indices than CXCR3-negative naive cells. Freshly isolated PBMCs were used for most assays because CXCR3 expression went down partially after cryopreservation. Because surface CD5, which is linked to self-reactivity in mice, was comparable between the naive subsets, TCR interaction strength was also inferred from TRB CDR3 physicochemical properties. Both naive subsets had comparably high repertoire diversity, while memory CD8+ T cells had much lower repertoire diversity.

Regarding this clonotype: What this receptor recognizes is not known.

Each CD8+ T cell subset was flow-sorted in triplicate, with roughly 310,000 cells per subset placed directly into RLT lysis buffer. Naive CD8+ T cells were defined stringently as CD45RO-CCR7+CD27+CD95- to exclude memory contaminants. Standard density gradient centrifugation was used to isolate peripheral blood mononuclear cells from buffy coats. Naive CXCR3-negative and CXCR3-positive CD8+ T cells were flow-sorted on a FACSAria III. Total RNA was extracted from sorted cells using an RNeasy Mini Kit. Sequenced on a NextSeq 550. The Human TCR Profiling Kit (MiLaboratory) was used to prepare UMI-labeled 5' RACE TRB cDNA libraries. The full amount of extracted RNA was used for cDNA synthesis, and the full amount of resulting cDNA was used for PCR amplification. Libraries were prepared in parallel with an identical number of PCR cycles. Turning to the authors' computational methods: With a minimum of two reads required per UMI, MIGEC and MiXCR pulled out about 52,000 +/- 9,100 unique UMI-labeled TRB cDNA molecules from each library. Each library averaged roughly 36,000 +/- 9,600 functional in-frame TRB CDR3 nucleotide clonotypes without stop codons. After downsampling to 5000 UMI-labeled TRB molecules per sample, diversity metrics, including normalized Shannon-Wiener and Chao1, were computed in VDJtools. VDJtools was used to calculate clonotype-size-weighted physicochemical properties of the central five CDR3 residues, namely interaction energy, strength, volume and Kidera factor 4. Through TCRdb reprocessing, the reads give one entry per CDR3 protein sequence; DNA is omitted. Clone size and V and J calls follow TCRdb, not the original study. The sample's clone listing holds tens of thousands of distinct CDR3 sequences. Around 0.82% of the sample is in the top ten clones.

The germline V gene (reference sequence) specifies SGHKS as CDR1 and YYEKEE as CDR2. The CDR3 runs 14 residues from the cysteine to the phenylalanine. No DNA was logged. In this chain, TRBV5-5 is recombined with TRBJ2-5; the TCRdb D gene call, TRBD1, has no DNA to confirm it. The TCR comes from a human donor in good health. Some clones in this sample may be carry-over from other donors' samples. Sequences were obtained from naive CXCR3+ CD8+ T cells from blood. This specimen's cell subset or site label, per the study, means: CD45RO-CCR7+CD27+CD95- naive CD8+ T cells expressing CXCR3 (TNR3+). The CDR3 reads as follows: CASSLPDRQETQYF. When the CDR3 is completed using the reference TRBV5-5 and TRBJ2-5 genes on either side, the full variable domain is DAGVTQSPTHLIKTRGQQVTLRCSPISGHKSVSWYQQVLGQGPQFIFQYYEKEERGRGNFPDRFSARQFPNYSSELNVNALLLGDSALYLCASSLPDRQETQYFGPGTRLLVL.